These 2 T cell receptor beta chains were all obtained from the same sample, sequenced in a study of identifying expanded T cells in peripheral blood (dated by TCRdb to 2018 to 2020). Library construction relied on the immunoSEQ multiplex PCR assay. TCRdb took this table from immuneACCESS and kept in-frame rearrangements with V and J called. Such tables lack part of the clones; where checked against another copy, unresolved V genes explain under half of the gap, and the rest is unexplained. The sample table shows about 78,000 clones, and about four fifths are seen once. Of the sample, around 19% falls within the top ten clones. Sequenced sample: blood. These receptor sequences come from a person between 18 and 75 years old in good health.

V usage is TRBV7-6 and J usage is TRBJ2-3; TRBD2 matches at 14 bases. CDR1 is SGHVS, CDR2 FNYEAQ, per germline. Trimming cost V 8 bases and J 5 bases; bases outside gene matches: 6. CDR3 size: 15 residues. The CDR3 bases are TGTGCCAGCGGACTGACTAGCGGGAGGGGAGATACGCAGTATTTT. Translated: CASGLTSGRGDTQYF. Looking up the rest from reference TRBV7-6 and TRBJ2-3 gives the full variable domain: GAGVSQSPRYKVTKRGQDVALRCDPISGHVSLYWYRQALGQGPEFLTYFNYEAQQDKSGLPNDRFSAERPEGSISTLTIQRTEQRDSAMYRCASGLTSGRGDTQYFGPGTRLTVL.

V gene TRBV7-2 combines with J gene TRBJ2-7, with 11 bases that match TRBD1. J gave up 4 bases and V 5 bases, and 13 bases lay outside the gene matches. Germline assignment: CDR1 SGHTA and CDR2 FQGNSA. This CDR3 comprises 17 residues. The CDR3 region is CASSDTAWDRGKYEQYF. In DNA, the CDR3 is TGTGCCAGCAGCGACACGGCGTGGGACAGGGGGAAATACGAGCAGTACTTC.